These T cell receptor beta chains were read from a single sample in a study of T-cell reconstitution after alpha-beta-depleted transplantation in children. TCRdb independently ran MiXCR on the PCR reads; one entry per CDR3 protein. The sample lists fewer than 250,000 distinct CDR3 sequences; about a sixth were seen once. Sequences were derived from PBMCs, mostly from graft donor cells, sampled 360 days after TCRalphabeta/CD19-depleted stem cell transplant. These receptors all stem from a male patient aged 2 to 10 who had a stem cell transplant for acute lymphoblastic leukemia, so the T cells may come from the graft donor. The CDR3 runs from the conserved cysteine through the conserved F or W. The order of the fields is V gene, clone size, J gene, D gene, CDR3 protein, CDR3 DNA. D genes are given only for firm matches. A row's size may be missing; if present it is once, few, many or a size class.

V: TRBV7-9; size: -; J: TRBJ2-5; D: TRBD2; CDR3: CASSPLAAQETQYF; DNA: TGTGCCAGCAGCCCTCTAGCGGCACAAGAGACCCAGTACTTC
V: TRBV3-1; size: few; J: TRBJ2-3; D: -; CDR3: CASSQIQGWTDTQYF; DNA: TGTGCCAGCAGCCAAATACAGGGTTGGACAGATACGCAGTATTTT
V: TRBV6-1; size: -; J: TRBJ2-1; D: -; CDR3: CASTPGLKGHEQFF; DNA: TGTGCCAGCACCCCGGGTCTAAAGGGCCATGAGCAGTTCTTC
V: TRBV12-3/TRBV12-4; size: few; J: TRBJ1-2; D: TRBD1; CDR3: CASSLSPQGAVGGYTF; DNA: TGTGCCAGCAGTTTAAGCCCACAGGGGGCAGTGGGGGGCTACACCTTC
V: TRBV14; size: few; J: TRBJ2-2; D: -; CDR3: CASSQLRQVYTGELFF; DNA: TGTGCCAGCAGCCAACTCCGGCAGGTCTACACCGGGGAGCTGTTTTTT
V: TRBV6-2/TRBV6-3; size: few; J: TRBJ1-6; D: -; CDR3: CASGGANSPLHF; DNA: TGTGCCAGCGGGGGGGCTAATTCACCCCTCCACTTT
V: TRBV20-1; size: -; J: TRBJ2-6; D: TRBD1; CDR3: CSARAQGALSGANVLTF; DNA: TGCAGTGCTAGAGCCCAGGGGGCCCTCTCTGGGGCCAACGTCCTGACTTTC
V: TRBV7-9; size: -; J: TRBJ2-7; D: TRBD2; CDR3: CASSLARGLAYGEQYF; DNA: TGTGCCAGCAGCTTAGCGAGGGGACTAGCCTACGGAGAGCAGTACTTC
V: TRBV20-1; size: -; J: TRBJ2-7; D: -; CDR3: CSAKEWGLSYEQYF; DNA: TGCAGTGCTAAAGAGTGGGGGCTTTCCTACGAGCAGTACTTC
V: TRBV11-2; size: few; J: TRBJ1-4; D: -; CDR3: CASSLAGRTNEKLFF; DNA: TGTGCCAGCAGCTTAGCGGGCCGGACGAATGAAAAACTGTTTTTT
V: TRBV12-3/TRBV12-4; size: few; J: TRBJ2-6; D: -; CDR3: CASSWAGSGANVLTF; DNA: TGTGCCAGCAGTTGGGCGGGGTCTGGGGCCAACGTCCTGACTTTC
V: TRBV28; size: few; J: TRBJ2-5; D: -; CDR3: CASSGGNPQYF; DNA: TGTGCCAGCTCGGGGGGCAATCCCCAGTACTTC
V: TRBV18; size: -; J: TRBJ1-1; D: -; CDR3: CASTPTVNTEAFF; DNA: TGTGCCAGCACCCCGACGGTGAACACTGAAGCTTTCTTT
V: TRBV6-1; size: many; J: TRBJ2-5; D: -; CDR3: CASSEGYGQETQYF; DNA: TGTGCCAGCAGTGAGGGGTATGGTCAAGAGACCCAGTACTTC
V: TRBV28; size: few; J: TRBJ2-3; D: -; CDR3: CASSLPGSIDTQYF; DNA: TGTGCCAGCAGTTTACCTGGTTCAATAGATACGCAGTATTTT
V: TRBV20-1; size: -; J: TRBJ2-3; D: -; CDR3: CSAREAGYTQYF; DNA: TGCAGTGCTAGGGAGGCCGGTTATACGCAGTATTTT
V: TRBV10-3; size: few; J: TRBJ2-7; D: -; CDR3: CAITWDRSYEQYF; DNA: TGTGCCATCACCTGGGACCGATCCTACGAGCAGTACTTC
V: TRBV7-6; size: -; J: TRBJ2-5; D: TRBD2; CDR3: CASSLVPAGFQETQYF; DNA: TGTGCCAGCAGCTTAGTACCAGCGGGATTCCAAGAGACCCAGTACTTC
V: TRBV4-3; size: few; J: TRBJ2-2; D: -; CDR3: CASRVELGTGELFF; DNA: TGCGCCAGCAGAGTAGAGTTGGGCACCGGGGAGCTGTTTTTT
V: TRBV4-2; size: few; J: TRBJ2-2; D: TRBD2; CDR3: CASSTAGGVSFTGELFF; DNA: TGTGCCAGCAGCACTGCGGGGGGCGTCTCGTTCACCGGGGAGCTGTTTTTT
V: TRBV10-3; size: many; J: TRBJ2-1; D: TRBD2; CDR3: CAISDLVAGVDEQFF; DNA: TGTGCCATCAGCGACCTGGTAGCGGGGGTTGATGAGCAGTTCTTC
V: TRBV9; size: few; J: TRBJ2-3; D: TRBD2; CDR3: CASSATSGRSTDTQYF; DNA: TGTGCCAGCAGCGCTACTAGCGGGAGATCGACAGATACGCAGTATTTT
V: TRBV12-3/TRBV12-4; size: few; J: TRBJ1-3; D: -; CDR3: CASSLWTAYSGNTIYF; DNA: TGTGCCAGCAGTTTATGGACAGCCTACTCTGGAAACACCATATATTTT
V: TRBV9; size: once; J: TRBJ2-3; D: -; CDR3: CASSPPRGALTDTQYF; DNA: TGTGCCAGCAGCCCTCCCAGGGGGGCCCTGACAGATACGCAGTATTTT
V: TRBV11-2; size: few; J: TRBJ2-1; D: TRBD2; CDR3: CASSLGLAVYNEQFF; DNA: TGTGCCAGCAGCTTAGGGCTAGCGGTATACAATGAGCAGTTCTTC
V: TRBV6-5; size: -; J: TRBJ2-1; D: -; CDR3: CASSYSRGSSYNEQFF; DNA: TGTGCCAGCAGTTACTCGAGGGGAAGCTCCTACAATGAGCAGTTCTTC
V: TRBV7-2; size: many; J: TRBJ2-7; D: -; CDR3: CASSLGSVYEQYF; DNA: TGTGCCAGCAGCTTAGGTTCGGTCTACGAGCAGTACTTC
V: TRBV4-1; size: -; J: TRBJ2-6; D: -; CDR3: CASSQAPNGANVLTF; DNA: TGCGCCAGCAGCCAAGCCCCAAATGGGGCCAACGTCCTGACTTTC
V: TRBV28; size: -; J: TRBJ2-7; D: -; CDR3: CASSLVSSWYGVNEQYF; DNA: TGTGCCAGCAGTTTAGTGTCTTCGTGGTACGGAGTAAACGAGCAGTACTTC
V: TRBV4-1; size: few; J: TRBJ2-3; D: -; CDR3: CASSQVMGGQGTDTQYF; DNA: TGCGCCAGCAGCCAAGTAATGGGGGGGCAGGGCACAGATACGCAGTATTTT
V: TRBV12-5; size: few; J: TRBJ2-2; D: -; CDR3: CASGLVPSHSRTNTGELFF; DNA: TGTGCTAGTGGTTTGGTACCATCCCACAGTAGAACGAACACCGGGGAGCTGTTTTTT
V: TRBV7-9; size: few; J: TRBJ2-5; D: -; CDR3: CASSWGDSGQETQYF; DNA: TGTGCCAGCAGCTGGGGGGACAGCGGCCAAGAGACCCAGTACTTC
V: TRBV7-7; size: few; J: TRBJ2-7; D: -; CDR3: CASSPPSAGYYEQYF; DNA: TGTGCCAGCAGCCCGCCCTCGGCAGGGTACTACGAGCAGTACTTC
V: TRBV16; size: -; J: TRBJ1-2; D: -; CDR3: CASSQLGGQDYTF; DNA: TGTGCCAGCAGCCAATTGGGGGGTCAAGACTACACCTTC
V: TRBV28; size: few; J: TRBJ2-5; D: TRBD2; CDR3: CASSQGTSGSRETQYF; DNA: TGTGCCAGCAGCCAAGGGACTAGCGGGAGCAGAGAGACCCAGTACTTC
V: TRBV5-1; size: many; J: TRBJ2-1; D: TRBD2; CDR3: CASSLGLVNEQFF; DNA: TGCGCCAGCAGCCTAGGACTAGTCAATGAGCAGTTCTTC
V: TRBV7-9; size: few; J: TRBJ2-1; D: -; CDR3: CASSRGLRENEQFF; DNA: TGTGCCAGCAGCCGCGGACTCCGGGAAAATGAGCAGTTCTTC
V: TRBV29-1; size: few; J: TRBJ2-5; D: -; CDR3: CSVDSGTQYF; DNA: TGCAGCGTCGATTCCGGGACCCAGTACTTC
V: TRBV12-3/TRBV12-4; size: many; J: TRBJ1-3; D: TRBD1; CDR3: CASSYPTGGAGNTIYF; DNA: TGTGCCAGCAGTTATCCCACAGGGGGGGCTGGAAACACCATATATTTT
V: TRBV12-3/TRBV12-4; size: -; J: TRBJ1-4; D: TRBD1; CDR3: CASRGQRNEKLFF; DNA: TGTGCCAGCAGGGGACAGCGAAATGAAAAACTGTTTTTT
V: TRBV6-2/TRBV6-3; size: -; J: TRBJ1-5; D: -; CDR3: CASSYGHPRSNQPQHF; DNA: TGTGCCAGCAGTTACGGACATCCCAGGAGCAATCAGCCCCAGCATTTT
V: TRBV20-1; size: -; J: TRBJ2-1; D: TRBD2; CDR3: CSARGLAGGRDEQFF; DNA: TGCAGTGCTAGAGGGCTAGCGGGGGGGCGGGATGAGCAGTTCTTC